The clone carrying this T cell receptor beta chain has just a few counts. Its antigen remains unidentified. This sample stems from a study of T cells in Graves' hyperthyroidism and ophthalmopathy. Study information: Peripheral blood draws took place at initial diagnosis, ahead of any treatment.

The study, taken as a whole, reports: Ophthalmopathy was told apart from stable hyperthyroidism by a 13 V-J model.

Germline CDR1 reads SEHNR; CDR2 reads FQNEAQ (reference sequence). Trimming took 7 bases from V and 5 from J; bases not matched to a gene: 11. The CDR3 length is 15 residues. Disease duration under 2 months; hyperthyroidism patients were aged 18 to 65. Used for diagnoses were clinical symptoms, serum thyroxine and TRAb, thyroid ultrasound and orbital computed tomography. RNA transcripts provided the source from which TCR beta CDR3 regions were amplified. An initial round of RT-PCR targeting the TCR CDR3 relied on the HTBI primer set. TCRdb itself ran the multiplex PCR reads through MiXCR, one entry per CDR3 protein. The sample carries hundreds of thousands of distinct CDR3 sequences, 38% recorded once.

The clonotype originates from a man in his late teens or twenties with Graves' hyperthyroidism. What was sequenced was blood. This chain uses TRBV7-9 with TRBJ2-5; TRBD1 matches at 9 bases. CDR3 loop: CASISWGQGGETQYF. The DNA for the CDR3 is TGTGCCAGCATCTCTTGGGGACAGGGAGGCGAGACCCAGTACTTC.